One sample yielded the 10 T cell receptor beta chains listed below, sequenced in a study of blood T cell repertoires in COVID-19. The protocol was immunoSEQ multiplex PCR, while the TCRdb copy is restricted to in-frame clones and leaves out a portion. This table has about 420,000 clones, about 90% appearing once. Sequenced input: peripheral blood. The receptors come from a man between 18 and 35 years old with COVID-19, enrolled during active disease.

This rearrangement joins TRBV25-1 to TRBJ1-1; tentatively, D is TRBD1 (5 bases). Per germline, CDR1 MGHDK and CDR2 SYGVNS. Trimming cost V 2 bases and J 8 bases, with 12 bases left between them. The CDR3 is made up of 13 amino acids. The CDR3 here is CASSEPRGGEAFF. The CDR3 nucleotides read TGTGCCAGCAGTGAACCCCGCGGGGGAGAAGCTTTCTTT.

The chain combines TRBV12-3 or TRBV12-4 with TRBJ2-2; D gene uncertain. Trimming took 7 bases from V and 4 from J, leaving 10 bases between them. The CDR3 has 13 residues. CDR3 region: CASTIHSTGELFF. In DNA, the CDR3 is TGTGCCAGCACCATTCATTCCACCGGGGAGCTGTTTTTT.

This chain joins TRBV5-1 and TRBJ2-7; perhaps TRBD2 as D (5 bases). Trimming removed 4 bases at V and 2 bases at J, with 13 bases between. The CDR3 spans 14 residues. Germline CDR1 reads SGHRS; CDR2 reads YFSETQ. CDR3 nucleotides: TGCGCCAGCAGCCCGGACTCTCAGACCTACGAGCAGTACTTC. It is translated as CASSPDSQTYEQYF.

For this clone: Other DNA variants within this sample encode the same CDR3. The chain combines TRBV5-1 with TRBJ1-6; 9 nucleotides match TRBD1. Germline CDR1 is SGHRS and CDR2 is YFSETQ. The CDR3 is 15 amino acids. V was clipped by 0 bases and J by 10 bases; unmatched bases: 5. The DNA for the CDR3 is TGCGCCAGCAGCTTGGCCGGGACAGGGAGATCACCCCTCCACTTT. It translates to CASSLAGTGRSPLHF.

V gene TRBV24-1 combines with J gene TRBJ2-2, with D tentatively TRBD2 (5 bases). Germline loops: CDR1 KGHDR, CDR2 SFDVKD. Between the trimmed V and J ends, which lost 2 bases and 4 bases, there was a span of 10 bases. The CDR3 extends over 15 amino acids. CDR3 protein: CATSDSSYGTGELFF. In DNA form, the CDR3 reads TGTGCCACCAGTGATTCTAGCTACGGCACCGGGGAGCTGTTTTTT.

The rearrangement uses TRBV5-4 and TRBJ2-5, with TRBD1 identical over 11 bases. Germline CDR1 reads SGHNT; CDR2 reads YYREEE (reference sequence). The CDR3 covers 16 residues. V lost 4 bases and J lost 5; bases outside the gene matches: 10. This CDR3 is CASSKMDRGRGETQYF. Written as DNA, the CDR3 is TGTGCCAGCAGCAAGATGGACAGGGGGCGCGGGGAGACCCAGTACTTC.

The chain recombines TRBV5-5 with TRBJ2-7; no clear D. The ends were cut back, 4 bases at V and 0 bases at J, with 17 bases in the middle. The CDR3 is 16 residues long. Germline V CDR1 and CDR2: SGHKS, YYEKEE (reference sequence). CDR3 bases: TGTGCCAGCAGCCCCCGGTCGGTAGTAAGCTCCTACGAGCAGTACTTC. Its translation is CASSPRSVVSSYEQYF.

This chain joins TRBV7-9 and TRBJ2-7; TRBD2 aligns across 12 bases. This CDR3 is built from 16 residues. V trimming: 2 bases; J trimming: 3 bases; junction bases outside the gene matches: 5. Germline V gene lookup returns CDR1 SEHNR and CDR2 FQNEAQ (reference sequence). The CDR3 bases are TGTGCCAGCAGCTTACTACTAGCGGGGGGCCGCTACGAGCAGTACTTC. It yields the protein CASSLLLAGGRYEQYF.

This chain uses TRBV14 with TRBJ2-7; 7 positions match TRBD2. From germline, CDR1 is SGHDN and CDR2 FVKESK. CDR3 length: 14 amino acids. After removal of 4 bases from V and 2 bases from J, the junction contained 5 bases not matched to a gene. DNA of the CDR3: TGTGCCAGCAGCCTAGGGAGGGCGACCTACGAGCAGTACTTC. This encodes CASSLGRATYEQYF.

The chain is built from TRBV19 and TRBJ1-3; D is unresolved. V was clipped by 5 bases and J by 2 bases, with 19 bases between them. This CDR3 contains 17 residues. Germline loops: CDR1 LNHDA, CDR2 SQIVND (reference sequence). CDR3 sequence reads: CASSSSLRTPTGNTIYF. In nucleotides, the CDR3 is TGTGCCAGTAGTTCATCTCTGAGGACTCCGACTGGAAACACCATATATTTT.